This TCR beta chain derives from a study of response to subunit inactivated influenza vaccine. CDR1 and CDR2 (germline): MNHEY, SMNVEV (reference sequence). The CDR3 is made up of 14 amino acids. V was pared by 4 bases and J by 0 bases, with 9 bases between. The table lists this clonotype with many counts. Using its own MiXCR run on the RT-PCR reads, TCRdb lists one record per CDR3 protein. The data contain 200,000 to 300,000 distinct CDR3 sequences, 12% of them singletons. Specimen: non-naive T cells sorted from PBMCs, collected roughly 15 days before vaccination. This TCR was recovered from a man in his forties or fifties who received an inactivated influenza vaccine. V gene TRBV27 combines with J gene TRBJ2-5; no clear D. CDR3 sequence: CASSSFPYQETQYF. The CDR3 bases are TGTGCCAGCAGTTCTTTTCCGTACCAAGAGACCCAGTACTTC.